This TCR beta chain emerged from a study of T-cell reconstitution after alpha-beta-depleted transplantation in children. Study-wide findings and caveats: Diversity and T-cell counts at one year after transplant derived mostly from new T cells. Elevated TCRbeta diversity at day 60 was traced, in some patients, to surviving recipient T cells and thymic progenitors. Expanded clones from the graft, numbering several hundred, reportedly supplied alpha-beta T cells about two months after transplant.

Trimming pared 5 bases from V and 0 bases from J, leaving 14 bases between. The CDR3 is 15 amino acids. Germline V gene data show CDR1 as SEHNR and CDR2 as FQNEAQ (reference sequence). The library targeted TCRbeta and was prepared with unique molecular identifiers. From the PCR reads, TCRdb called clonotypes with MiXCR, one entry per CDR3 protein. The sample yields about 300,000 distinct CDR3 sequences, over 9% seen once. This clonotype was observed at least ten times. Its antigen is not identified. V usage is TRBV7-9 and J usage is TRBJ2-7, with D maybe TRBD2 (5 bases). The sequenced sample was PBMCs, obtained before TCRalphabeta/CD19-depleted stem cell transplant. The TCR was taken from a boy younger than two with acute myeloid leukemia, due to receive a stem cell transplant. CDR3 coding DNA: TGTGCCAGCAGCAAAGAGCGGACGGGCTCCTACGAGCAGTACTTC. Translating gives CASSKERTGSYEQYF.